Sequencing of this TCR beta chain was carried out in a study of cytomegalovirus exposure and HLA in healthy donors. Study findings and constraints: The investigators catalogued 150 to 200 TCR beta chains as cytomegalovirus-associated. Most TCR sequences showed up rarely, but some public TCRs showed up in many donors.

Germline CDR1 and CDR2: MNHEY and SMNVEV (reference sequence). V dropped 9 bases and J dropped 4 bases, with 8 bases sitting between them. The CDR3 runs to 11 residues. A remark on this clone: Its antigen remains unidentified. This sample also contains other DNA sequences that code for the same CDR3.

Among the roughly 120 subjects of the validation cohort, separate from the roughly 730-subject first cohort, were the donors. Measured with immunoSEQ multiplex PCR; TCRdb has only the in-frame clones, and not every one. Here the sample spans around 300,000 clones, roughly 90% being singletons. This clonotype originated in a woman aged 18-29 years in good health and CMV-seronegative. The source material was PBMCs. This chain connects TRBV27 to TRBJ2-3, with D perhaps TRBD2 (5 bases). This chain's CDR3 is CASSRADTQYF. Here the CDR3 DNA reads TGTGCCAGTTCGAGGGCAGATACGCAGTATTTT.